This T cell receptor beta chain stems from a study of blood T cell repertoires in COVID-19. Turning to the study itself: The United States, Italy and Spain supplied acute and convalescent COVID-19 samples. T cells, B-cell-depleted T cells, or PBMCs supplied cDNA or gDNA.

Study processing details: Scientists estimated how many nucleated cells there were by amplifying reference gene primers. Using immunoSEQ multiplex PCR, the repertoire was profiled, and TCRdb retains in-frame clones only, with some absent. The DNA gave D and trimming, while V, J and clone size come from that table. The sample has under 250,000 clones, around 88% seen once; the top ten hold approximately 2.9%. V was cut by 2 bases and J by 6 bases, with 17 bases left in between. The length of the CDR3 is 16 residues. The V gene's germline CDR1 is SGHVS and CDR2 FNYEAQ. The sequence came from a man aged 50-59 years with active or convalescent COVID-19. Sequencing was performed on peripheral blood. The chain couples TRBV7-6 to TRBJ2-1; a weak D match, TRBD2 (5 bases). The CDR3 coding sequence is TGTGCCAGCAGCTTATCTCCGGGAAGGCCCCCCAATGAGCAGTTCTTC. Amino acid sequence: CASSLSPGRPPNEQFF.